A single sample is the source of the 5 T cell receptor beta chains below, sequenced in a study of blood T cell repertoires in COVID-19. Only in-frame clones appear in the TCRdb table, and some are missing; sequencing was by immunoSEQ multiplex PCR. The sample lists 300,000 to 400,000 clones; around 83% were seen once. Sequencing was carried out using peripheral blood. These receptor sequences come from a man younger than 40 with active or convalescent COVID-19.

V usage is TRBV19 and J usage is TRBJ2-7; 7 bases map to TRBD1. This CDR3 has 15 residues. From germline, CDR1 is LNHDA and CDR2 SQIVND (reference sequence). Trimming cost V 5 bases and J 3 bases; bases outside gene matches: 10. The CDR3 is CASSLRDSTVYEQYF. Written as DNA, the CDR3 is TGTGCCAGTAGTCTCCGGGACAGTACCGTCTACGAGCAGTACTTC. The whole variable domain, remainder taken from reference TRBV19 and TRBJ2-7, is DGGITQSPKYLFRKEGQNVTLSCEQNLNHDAMYWYRQDPGQGLRLIYYSQIVNDFQKGDIAEGYSVSREKKESFPLTVTSAQKNPTAFYLCASSLRDSTVYEQYFGPGTRLTVT.

As concerns this clone: This CDR3 is missing its conserved last phenylalanine or tryptophan, likely due to a read error. Because the CDR3's place on the DNA is in doubt, the DNA is left out and the CDR3 is given as listed by TCRdb. This rearrangement joins TRBV11-2 to TRBJ2-7; the table calls TRBD2, which could not be checked here. The germline gives CDR1 SGHAT, CDR2 FQNNGV. The CDR3 has 11 amino acids, counting both end residues. CDR3 loop: CASSQEDARWI.

The chain carries TRBV6-5 and TRBJ2-5; TRBD1 matches 7 bases. CDR3 length: 15 amino acids. The germline gives CDR1 MNHEY, CDR2 SVGAGI. With V trimmed by 6 bases and J by 3 bases, 10 bases remained unmatched. In DNA form, the CDR3 reads TGTGCCAGCAGGAAGGGGTTACAGGGGAAAGAGACCCAGTACTTC. This encodes CASRKGLQGKETQYF.

The rearrangement links TRBV27 to TRBJ1-1, with TRBD1 matching over 9 bases. The CDR3 loop spans 12 amino acids. Per the germline V gene, CDR1 is MNHEY and CDR2 is SMNVEV (reference sequence). The ends lost 8 bases at V and 7 bases at J; junction bases unmatched: 5. CDR3 nucleotides: TGTGCCAGCTGGAACAGGGGGCGTGAAGCTTTCTTT. Translating it yields CASWNRGREAFF.

The genes are TRBV5-1 and TRBJ2-7; TRBD1 matches at 9 bases. This CDR3 has 17 amino acids. Germline lookup yields CDR1 SGHRS and CDR2 YFSETQ. Trimming at V came to 6 bases and at J to 5 bases, leaving 18 bases not matched to a gene. In nucleotides, the CDR3 is TGCGCCAGCAAGAGAGGGAGCACCGGGACAGGGAGCCACGAGCAGTACTTC. This sequence encodes CASKRGSTGTGSHEQYF.